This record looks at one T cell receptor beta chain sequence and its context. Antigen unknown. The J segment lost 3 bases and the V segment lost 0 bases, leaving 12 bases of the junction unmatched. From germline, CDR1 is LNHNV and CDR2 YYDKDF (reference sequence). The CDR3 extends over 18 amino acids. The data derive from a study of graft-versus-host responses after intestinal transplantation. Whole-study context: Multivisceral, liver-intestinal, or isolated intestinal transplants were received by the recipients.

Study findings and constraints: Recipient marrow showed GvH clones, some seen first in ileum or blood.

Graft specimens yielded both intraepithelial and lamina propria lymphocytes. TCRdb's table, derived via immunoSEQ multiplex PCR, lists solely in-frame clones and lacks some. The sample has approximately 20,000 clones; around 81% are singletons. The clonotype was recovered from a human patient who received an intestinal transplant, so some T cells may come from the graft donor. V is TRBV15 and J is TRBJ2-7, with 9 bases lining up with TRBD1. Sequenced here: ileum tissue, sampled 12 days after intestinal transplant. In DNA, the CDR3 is TGTGCCACCAGCAGAGATTACCCAAAACAGGGGGCCTTCTACGAGCAGTACTTC. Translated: CATSRDYPKQGAFYEQYF.